This T cell receptor (beta chain) was documented in a study of T cells in Graves' hyperthyroidism and ophthalmopathy (dated by TCRdb to between 2018 and 2021). Broadly, across the study: Peripheral blood samples were taken at the time of initial diagnosis, prior to any treatment. To identify TCR V-J signatures that set the groups apart, the researchers used a discovery cohort of 100 patients, made up of 40 to 45 with Graves' ophthalmopathy and approximately 57 with stable Graves' hyperthyroidism. Prospective prediction of ophthalmopathy was tested in an independent validation cohort consisting of 18 to 20 hyperthyroidism patients and over 15 patients who later progressed to ophthalmopathy. The roughly 90 discovery patients were divided at random into training and test sets in a 7:3 ratio. In six Graves' hyperthyroidism patients, the study also compared T-cell repertoires from thyroid tissue with T-cell repertoires from blood. Once sampling was done, hyperthyroidism patients were given methimazole at a starting dose of 30 mg daily, whereas ophthalmopathy patients were given high-dose intravenous methylprednisolone. The paper describes TCR Vbeta CDR3 sequencing of about 140 peripheral blood samples, made up of 43 ophthalmopathy patients, 70 to 75 hyperthyroidism patients and around 17 progressor patients. Overall study results and their limits: Most expanded thyroid clonotypes (frequency above 0.001) were also found in blood, which suggests that blood repertoires may mirror thyroid immune responses. In validation, the model predicted progression to ophthalmopathy with about 71% sensitivity and about 72% specificity, a median of about six months before onset. No statistical method was used to set the sample size in advance, and investigators knew the group allocation. A model built on a 13 V-J signature distinguished ophthalmopathy from stable hyperthyroidism, reaching roughly 88% sensitivity and 81% to 83% specificity in cross-validation and 80%/75% in testing.

V gives up 7 bases and J gives up 6 bases, and the segment between their germline ends measures 16 bases. The CDR3 runs 14 amino acids, cysteine and phenylalanine included. The entry retains the CDR3 DNA only, 42 bases that are in frame from base 1. Graves' hyperthyroidism was defined as stable when no progression to ophthalmopathy occurred over 18 months of follow-up. Hyperthyroidism patients were newly diagnosed, had a disease duration of under 2 months, and were aged 18 to 65 years. Patients with uncontrolled infections, other autoimmune diseases, pregnancy or lactation were excluded. Diagnoses relied on clinical symptoms, serum thyroxine and TRAb, thyroid ultrasound and orbital computed tomography. PBMCs were isolated from more than 9 ml of fresh peripheral blood by Ficoll-Paque density gradient centrifugation. Total RNA was extracted using Trizol reagent, and RNA quality was assessed on an Agilent 2100 Bioanalyzer.

This clonotype was recorded at least ten times. This receptor's antigen is unknown. Base quality data are lacking; no much larger clone is found one base away. The TCR beta CDR3 regions were amplified from RNA transcripts. A first-round RT-PCR of the TCR CDR3 used the HTBI primer set with the Qiagen OneStep RT-PCR kit. A second multiplex PCR round built the libraries, followed by size selection and purification. Sequencing of the libraries was done on an Illumina HiSeq2000 using paired-end 100 bp reads. The study's own analysis went as follows. Raw data were processed with SOAPnuke, discarding reads with adapters, uncalled bases, mean Phred below 15, or no exact constant-primer or identifier match. COPE v1.2.5 was used to merge high-quality paired reads, and clonotypes were defined as unique nucleotide sequences. MiTCR v1.1 was used to align clonotypes to the IMGT TRBV, TRBD and TRBJ reference segments. The analysis included only V-J combinations with a frequency above 0.0001, which together covered approximately 99% of the repertoires. The TCS score was defined as F50 (clonal expansion) divided by E x V (chaos), with BLOSUM62-based TCRdist calculated between CDR3 peptides within each V-J. Welch's t-statistics and random forest reduced roughly 530 V-J features to 13, which were used in a naive Bayes classifier (R e1071). TCRdb's own reprocessing of the public reads used fastp at Q25 and MiXCR and kept productive beta chains. Each record represents a unique CDR3 protein, reported with the most common genes and DNA among its rows. TCRdb's processing, not the study's, gives the V and J calls here. For this sample there are about 350,000 distinct CDR3 sequences; about 14% appear just once. The ten biggest clones cover 20% to 25% of the sample.

Recombination connected TRBV12-3 or TRBV12-4 to TRBJ1-5; TRBD1 is perhaps the D gene, given 5 matching bases. The clonotype originates from a woman in her 30s with Graves' hyperthyroidism. Source material: blood. The CDR3: CASTTGLTRQPQHF. The DNA reads TGTGCCAGCACCACAGGATTAACTCGTCAGCCCCAGCATTTT.